This T cell receptor (beta chain) is from a study of CD8 T cells in ankylosing spondylitis. Findings and limits, study-wide: Disease-associated clonotypes exhibited CD8+ identity and were relatively infrequent in peripheral blood. In ankylosing spondylitis patients, matched synovial fluid reportedly showed significant enrichment of disease-linked clones.

This clonotype showed up many times. Its antigen remains unknown. TCRdb called the 5' RACE reads again in MiXCR, with one record for every CDR3 protein. The profile covers 250,000 or so distinct CDR3 sequences, with about 10% appearing a single time and roughly 6.8% taken by the ten largest. This CDR3 is built from 15 residues. Trimming removed 2 bases from V and 6 bases from J, with 15 bases in between. This receptor was identified in a male donor with ankylosing spondylitis or in good health (not recorded which). Specimen: blood, either unsorted or a sorted T cell fraction (not recorded which). This rearrangement joins TRBV12-3 or TRBV12-4 to TRBJ2-3, with a possible D match to TRBD2 (6 bases). CDR3 sequence: CASSLQVPGRDTQYF. The CDR3 nucleotides read TGTGCCAGCAGTTTACAGGTTCCGGGGAGGGATACGCAGTATTTT.